The 26 T cell receptor beta chains below come from one sample, sequenced in a study of CD8 T cells in ankylosing spondylitis. General observations from the study: Seemingly distinctive of ankylosing spondylitis blood was a TCR beta motif formed by eight highly homologous variants.

Via MiXCR, TCRdb re-called the 5' RACE reads, giving one row per CDR3 protein. The sample lists 650,000 to 800,000 distinct CDR3 sequences, around 17% occurring once. For these TCRs, the target antigens are not known. Sequenced input: blood, either unsorted or a sorted T cell fraction (not recorded which). These receptor sequences come from a male donor with ankylosing spondylitis.

The rearrangement joins TRBV7-2 to TRBJ2-1, with D unresolved. V was shortened by 2 bases and J by 0 bases, with 11 bases between the two germline ends. Germline CDR1 and CDR2: SGHTA and FQGNSA. The CDR3 extends over 16 amino acids. The CDR3 spells CASSLLVVRSYNEQFF. CDR3 bases: TGTGCCAGCAGCTTATTGGTGGTACGCTCCTACAATGAGCAGTTCTTC.

The chain uses TRBV7-9 and TRBJ1-1; the match to TRBD1 covers 7 bases. This CDR3 is built from 15 residues. Germline V gene data show CDR1 as SEHNR and CDR2 as FQNEAQ (reference sequence). V lost 0 bases and J lost 9; bases outside the gene matches: 10. CDR3 in DNA: TGTGCCAGCAGCTTAGCGCCCCGGGACAGCTGGAAAGCTTTCTTT. Its translation is CASSLAPRDSWKAFF.

About this clonotype itself: One end of the junction does not line up with germline, which may come from a read error. The chain has TRBV7-7 and TRBJ2-3; 7 bases line up with TRBD2. Germline loops: CDR1 SSHAT, CDR2 FNYEAQ (reference sequence). The CDR3 is 13 amino acids. CDR3 nucleotides: TGTGCTAGCAGCTTTTGGGAGGGAGATACGCAGTATTTT. The encoded protein is CASSFWEGDTQYF.

This clonotype was observed a few times. The rearrangement joins TRBV11-2 to TRBJ2-3; either TRBD1 or TRBD2 may supply D (5 bases each). Germline-derived CDR1 and CDR2 are SGHAT and FQNNGV. CDR3 length equals 17 residues. Trimming took off 3 bases at V and 4 bases at J, with 20 bases between the two ends. The CDR3 region is CASSFRGGYRSPDTQYF. The CDR3 coding sequence is TGTGCCAGCAGCTTCCGTGGAGGATACAGGTCACCAGATACGCAGTATTTT. The whole variable domain, remainder taken from reference TRBV11-2 and TRBJ2-3, is EAGVAQSPRYKIIEKRQSVAFWCNPISGHATLYWYQQILGQGPKLLIQFQNNGVVDDSQLPKDRFSAERLKGVDSTLKIQPAKLEDSAVYLCASSFRGGYRSPDTQYFGPGTRLTVL.

The J gene is TRBJ2-4, the V gene TRBV20-1, with unresolved D. This CDR3 is 10 amino acids long. Trimming shortened V by 6 bases and J by 6 bases, and 6 bases separated the two germline ends. The germline V gene has CDR1 DFQATT and CDR2 SNEGSKA (reference sequence). CDR3: CSAGPNIQYF. For the CDR3, the DNA is TGCAGTGCCGGACCAAACATTCAGTACTTC.

This clonotype showed up just a few times. This chain links TRBV10-1 with TRBJ2-2; TRBD1 is a possible D gene (5 bases). The germline gives CDR1 WNHNN, CDR2 SYGVQD (reference sequence). This CDR3 is 14 amino acids long. V was trimmed by 10 bases and J by 3 bases, leaving 15 bases between them. CDR3 bases: TGCGCCACTAAGGACACTCTGGACACCGGGGAGCTGTTTTTT. Translation: CATKDTLDTGELFF.

CDR3 sequence (DNA): TGCGCCAGCAGCCAAGGGGAGGGGGGGCATGGGGGCAATCAGCCCCAGCATTTT. Translation: CASSQGEGGHGGNQPQHF. The chain joins TRBV4-1 to TRBJ1-5; D perhaps matches TRBD1 (6 bases). Trimming pared 1 base from V and 2 bases from J, leaving 18 bases between. Per the germline V gene, CDR1 is MGHRA and CDR2 is YSYEKL. This CDR3 is built from 18 residues.

This clonotype has a count of ten or more. This chain joins TRBV29-1 and TRBJ1-1; tentative D call: TRBD1 (5 bases). The CDR3 is made up of 11 amino acids. The germline CDR1 and CDR2 sequences are SQVTM and ANQGSEA. The ends were cut back, 5 bases at V and 7 bases at J, with 11 bases in the middle. CDR3 bases: TGCAGCGTTTTCCGGGACCGTGAAGCTTTCTTT. It specifies CSVFRDREAFF.

This clonotype has just a few counts. The chain uses TRBV7-2 and TRBJ2-7; D not certain. With 2 bases removed from V and 3 bases from J, the gap between germline ends came to 17 bases. Germline assignment: CDR1 SGHTA and CDR2 FQGNSA. The CDR3 totals 16 residues. CDR3 bases: TGTGCCAGCAGCTTACCTACATCGTCGAGCCACTACGAGCAGTACTTC. Translated: CASSLPTSSSHYEQYF.

The chain couples TRBV7-9 to TRBJ1-1; no clear D gene. The V and J ends lost 5 bases and 6 bases respectively, with 4 bases between them. The CDR3 loop spans 10 amino acids. Germline V gene sequence: CDR1 SEHNR, CDR2 FQNEAQ (reference sequence). CDR3 sequence reads: CASSEAEAFF. The CDR3 coding sequence is TGTGCCAGCAGCGAGGCTGAAGCTTTCTTT.

The rearrangement joins TRBV2 to TRBJ2-5, with 7 nucleotides matching TRBD1. Germline assignment: CDR1 SNHLY and CDR2 FYNNEI. The CDR3 consists of 15 residues. V lost 6 bases to trimming and J lost 5 bases; unmatched junction nucleotides: 12. CDR3 nucleotide sequence: TGTGCCAGCAGATCGACGACAGGGACCGGGGAGACCCAGTACTTC. Translation gives CASRSTTGTGETQYF.

This clonotype showed up just a few times. The gene calls are TRBV6-1 and TRBJ2-3; TRBD2 is a possible D gene (5 bases). The V and J ends lost 8 bases and 0 bases respectively, with 15 bases between them. From germline, CDR1 is MNHNS and CDR2 SASEGT. This CDR3 comprises 15 residues. CDR3 sequence reads: CASRLAWGSTDTQYF. The CDR3 coding sequence is TGTGCCAGCCGATTAGCGTGGGGAAGCACAGATACGCAGTATTTT.

This clonotype was observed a few times. The chain uses TRBV6-2 or TRBV6-3 and TRBJ1-1; D unclear. V was cut by 8 bases and J by 5 bases, with 12 bases left in between. Germline-derived CDR1 and CDR2 are MNHEY and SVGEGT. The CDR3 loop spans 12 amino acids. CDR3 amino acids: CASLAGETEAFF. For the CDR3, the DNA is TGTGCCAGCCTCGCCGGTGAAACTGAAGCTTTCTTT.

V usage is TRBV12-1 and J usage is TRBJ2-3; the D call of TRBD2 is as the table states it, not checked on the DNA. TRBV12-1 is noted as a pseudogene. The CDR3 is 19 residues long. The CDR3 loop reads CASSPCRPSGGYCADTQYF. Here the CDR3 DNA reads TGTGCCAGCAGCCCTTGTCGGCCTAGCGGGGGGTACTGCGCAGATACGCAGTATTTT.

This clonotype has more than one count but fewer than ten. V is TRBV9 and J is TRBJ2-2, with unresolved D. The CDR3 has 14 residues. Germline V gene sequence: CDR1 SGDLS, CDR2 YYNGEE. Between the trimmed V and J ends, which lost 1 base and 5 bases, there was a span of 9 bases. The CDR3 loop is CASSVRFETGELFF. In DNA form, the CDR3 reads TGTGCCAGCAGCGTAAGGTTTGAGACCGGGGAGCTGTTTTTT.

The V gene is TRBV2, the J gene TRBJ2-4, with D hard to call. The germline gives CDR1 SNHLY, CDR2 FYNNEI. Trimming removed 0 bases at V and 9 bases at J, with 12 bases between. This CDR3 has 14 residues. CDR3 bases: TGTGCCAGCAGTGAAGCGGGCGGAAGGGTCATTCAGTACTTC. Protein product: CASSEAGGRVIQYF.

This chain joins TRBV5-1 and TRBJ1-1, with TRBD1 identical over 7 bases. The CDR3 runs 14 residues. V trimming: 6 bases; J trimming: 4 bases; junction bases outside the gene matches: 9. CDR1 and CDR2 (germline): SGHRS, YFSETQ. CDR3 sequence reads: CASNLGGSGTEAFF. The CDR3 nucleotides are TGCGCCAGCAACCTAGGGGGCTCGGGCACTGAAGCTTTCTTT.

The chain combines TRBV27 with TRBJ2-7; 14 bases line up with TRBD2. Germline trimming cut 0 bases from V and 1 base from J; bases unmatched to any gene: 5. The germline V gene encodes CDR1 MNHEY and CDR2 SMNVEV (reference sequence). CDR3 length equals 18 residues. The CDR3 loop is CASSLSGTSGRGSYEQYF. The DNA for the CDR3 is TGTGCCAGCAGTTTATCAGGGACTAGCGGGAGAGGGTCCTACGAGCAGTACTTC.

The chain has TRBV10-3 and TRBJ2-1; D unclear. This CDR3 is 12 amino acids long. Trimming took off 3 bases at V and 7 bases at J, with 7 bases between the two ends. Germline-derived CDR1 and CDR2 are ENHRY and SYGVKD. The CDR3 loop is CAISEVGNEQFF. CDR3 DNA: TGTGCCATCAGTGAAGTCGGGAATGAGCAGTTCTTC.

This clonotype has at least ten counts. The gene calls are TRBV6-2 or TRBV6-3 and TRBJ2-1, with a possible D match to TRBD2 (5 bases). With 6 bases removed from V and 2 bases from J, the gap between germline ends came to 14 bases. The germline CDR1 and CDR2 sequences are MNHEY and SVGEGT. The CDR3 is made up of 15 amino acids. The CDR3, as DNA: TGTGCCAGCAGAGACTGGAGCGGAGCCTACAATGAGCAGTTCTTC. Translating it yields CASRDWSGAYNEQFF.

This chain connects TRBV10-3 to TRBJ2-3; no clear D gene. V lost 7 bases and J 4 bases, leaving 15 bases between the germline ends. The CDR3 is 14 amino acids. CDR1 ENHRY and CDR2 SYGVKD come from the germline V gene. As DNA, the CDR3 is TGTGCCATCAATGTCGGCATTTCGGCAGATACGCAGTATTTT. It codes for CAINVGISADTQYF.

This clonotype was observed a handful of times. The genes are TRBV4-2 and TRBJ1-5, with D unresolved. The V end was cut by 1 base, the J end by 0 bases, with 7 bases between. The germline gives CDR1 LGHNA, CDR2 YNFKEQ. This CDR3 has 15 residues. In DNA, the CDR3 is TGTGCCAGCAGCCAAGCCGGATATAGCAATCAGCCCCAGCATTTT. Its protein is CASSQAGYSNQPQHF.

The V and J genes are TRBV20-1 and TRBJ1-4; a weak D match, TRBD1 (6 bases). The CDR3 sequence is 12 residues long. Germline loops: CDR1 DFQATT, CDR2 SNEGSKA (reference sequence). CDR3 coding DNA: TGCCACGTACAGGGTTTAGGAGAAAAACTGTTTTTT. Encoded protein: CHVQGLGEKLFF.

This clonotype was counted only a few times. The CDR3 nucleotides read TGCGCCAGCAGCCAAGACCAGCGGGGAGTGCACGAGCAGTACTTC. Its protein is CASSQDQRGVHEQYF. This chain joins TRBV4-1 and TRBJ2-7; 7 bases are a match to TRBD2. V trimming: 0 bases; J trimming: 5 bases; junction bases outside the gene matches: 7. The germline V gene encodes CDR1 MGHRA and CDR2 YSYEKL. CDR3 size: 15 residues.

This chain uses TRBV6-1 with TRBJ2-7; a weak D match, TRBD1 (5 bases). V was pared by 6 bases and J by 3 bases, with 12 bases between. CDR1 and CDR2 from the germline V gene are MNHNS and SASEGT. This CDR3 comprises 13 residues. The CDR3 DNA reads TGTGCCAGCAGAAAGCAGGACAACTACGAGCAGTACTTC. Protein sequence: CASRKQDNYEQYF.

This clonotype was picked up many times. Germline and junction disagree at one end, which may indicate a read error. V gene TRBV3-1 combines with J gene TRBJ2-5, with D perhaps TRBD2 (6 bases). The CDR3 consists of 13 residues. Germline assignment: CDR1 LGHDT and CDR2 YNNKEL (reference sequence). CDR3 in amino acids: CASSQGLQETQYF. DNA of the CDR3: TGCGCCAGCAGCCAGGGACTGCAAGAGACCCAGTACTTC.